Listed below are T cell receptor beta chains from one sample, sequenced in a study of blood T cell repertoires in COVID-19. The assay was immunoSEQ multiplex PCR, and TCRdb's table has in-frame clones only and misses some. The sample shows roughly 100,000 clones, roughly 71% of them seen only once. Source material: peripheral blood. All receptors derive from a woman at least 80 years old with acute or convalescent COVID-19. Both conserved end residues are part of each CDR3. Each record gives: clone size, D gene, J gene, V gene, CDR3 protein, CDR3 DNA. D genes are given only for firm matches. Clone size, where shown, is once, few, many, or a class for clones that have expanded.

abundance: once
d_gene: .
j_gene: TRBJ2-6
v_gene: TRBV27
CDR3aa: CASSTVSGANVLTF
CDR3nt: TGTGCCAGCTCAACAGTCTCTGGGGCCAACGTCCTGACTTTC

abundance: many
d_gene: .
j_gene: TRBJ2-3
v_gene: TRBV4-3
CDR3aa: CASSQDMAGATGTQYF
CDR3nt: TGCGCCAGCAGCCAAGATATGGCAGGGGCGACCGGTACGCAGTATTTT

abundance: .
d_gene: .
j_gene: TRBJ1-1
v_gene: TRBV18
CDR3aa: CASSPSATYTEAFF
CDR3nt: TGTGCCAGCTCACCATCTGCCACATATACTGAAGCTTTCTTT

abundance: .
d_gene: TRBD2
j_gene: TRBJ2-1
v_gene: TRBV11-2
CDR3aa: CASSLEPSGYNEQFF
CDR3nt: TGTGCCAGCAGCTTAGAGCCTAGCGGCTACAATGAGCAGTTCTTC

abundance: .
d_gene: .
j_gene: TRBJ2-3
v_gene: TRBV9
CDR3aa: CASSVVGSGTDTQYF
CDR3nt: TGTGCCAGCAGCGTAGTGGGTAGCGGCACAGATACGCAGTATTTT

abundance: once
d_gene: TRBD1
j_gene: TRBJ1-6
v_gene: TRBV5-1
CDR3aa: CASSPDRGPSSPLHF
CDR3nt: TGCGCCAGCAGTCCCGACAGGGGGCCTAGTTCACCCCTCCACTTT

abundance: .
d_gene: .
j_gene: TRBJ1-2
v_gene: TRBV5-4
CDR3aa: CASSYDGTYYGYTF
CDR3nt: TGTGCCAGCAGCTATGACGGGACTTACTATGGCTACACCTTC

abundance: .
d_gene: .
j_gene: TRBJ2-7
v_gene: TRBV5-6
CDR3aa: CASVRQKEQYF
CDR3nt: TGTGCCAGCGTCCGTCAGAAGGAGCAGTACTTC

abundance: .
d_gene: .
j_gene: TRBJ1-5
v_gene: TRBV24-1
CDR3aa: CATSVSFNQPQHF
CDR3nt: TGTGCCACCAGTGTGAGTTTCAATCAGCCCCAGCATTTT

abundance: few
d_gene: TRBD1
j_gene: TRBJ1-2
v_gene: TRBV28
CDR3aa: CATNLGQGNYGYTF
CDR3nt: TGTGCCACCAACCTTGGACAGGGGAACTATGGCTACACCTTC

abundance: .
d_gene: TRBD1
j_gene: TRBJ2-1
v_gene: TRBV30
CDR3aa: CAWSALGTDLRNEQFF
CDR3nt: TGTGCCTGGAGTGCCCTCGGGACAGACCTCCGGAATGAGCAGTTCTTC

abundance: few
d_gene: TRBD2
j_gene: TRBJ2-1
v_gene: TRBV11-2
CDR3aa: CASSLGPGLAAYNEQFF
CDR3nt: TGTGCCAGCAGCTTAGGGCCGGGACTAGCGGCTTACAATGAGCAGTTCTTC

abundance: .
d_gene: .
j_gene: TRBJ1-4
v_gene: TRBV9
CDR3aa: CASSVSSGENEKLFF
CDR3nt: TGTGCCAGCAGCGTAAGTTCAGGGGAAAATGAAAAACTGTTTTTT

abundance: .
d_gene: TRBD1
j_gene: TRBJ2-7
v_gene: TRBV5-1
CDR3aa: CASSLATGYEQYF
CDR3nt: TGCGCCAGCAGCTTGGCGACAGGGTACGAGCAGTACTTC

abundance: .
d_gene: .
j_gene: TRBJ2-7
v_gene: TRBV6-2/TRBV6-3
CDR3aa: CASSRPAGTTYEQYF
CDR3nt: TGTGCCAGCAGCCGCCCAGCGGGTACAACCTACGAGCAGTACTTC

abundance: .
d_gene: TRBD1
j_gene: TRBJ2-6
v_gene: TRBV7-2
CDR3aa: CASSRRGQGVSGANVLTF
CDR3nt: TGTGCCAGCAGCCGCAGAGGACAGGGAGTCTCTGGGGCCAACGTCCTGACTTTC

abundance: .
d_gene: TRBD1
j_gene: TRBJ1-2
v_gene: TRBV7-9
CDR3aa: CASSFDGTGNGYTF
CDR3nt: TGTGCCAGCAGCTTTGACGGGACAGGGAACGGCTACACCTTC

abundance: .
d_gene: .
j_gene: TRBJ1-1
v_gene: TRBV27
CDR3aa: CASSLLAPGSGTEAFF
CDR3nt: TGTGCCAGCAGTTTATTGGCTCCGGGTTCGGGGACTGAAGCTTTCTTT

abundance: .
d_gene: TRBD1
j_gene: TRBJ1-4
v_gene: TRBV5-1
CDR3aa: CASSPGQGREKLFF
CDR3nt: TGCGCCAGCAGCCCGGGACAGGGTCGGGAAAAACTGTTTTTT

abundance: .
d_gene: .
j_gene: TRBJ1-1
v_gene: TRBV6-5
CDR3aa: CASSYRVSGIEAFF
CDR3nt: TGTGCCAGCAGTTACCGGGTCAGCGGAATTGAAGCTTTCTTT

abundance: .
d_gene: TRBD1
j_gene: TRBJ1-1
v_gene: TRBV7-9
CDR3aa: CASSPRTGSVTEAFF
CDR3nt: TGTGCCAGCAGCCCCCGGACAGGCTCTGTCACTGAAGCTTTCTTT

abundance: .
d_gene: .
j_gene: TRBJ2-2
v_gene: TRBV14
CDR3aa: CASSRLTTNTGELFF
CDR3nt: TGTGCCAGCAGTCGACTAACTACGAACACCGGGGAGCTGTTTTTT

abundance: .
d_gene: TRBD1
j_gene: TRBJ1-2
v_gene: TRBV30
CDR3aa: CAWSGAGGYGYTF
CDR3nt: TGTGCCTGGAGTGGTGCAGGGGGCTATGGCTACACCTTC

abundance: .
d_gene: .
j_gene: TRBJ2-2
v_gene: TRBV6-2/TRBV6-3
CDR3aa: CASSRQGGPGELFF
CDR3nt: TGTGCCAGCAGTAGACAGGGAGGCCCCGGGGAGCTGTTTTTT

abundance: few
d_gene: .
j_gene: TRBJ2-1
v_gene: TRBV11-3
CDR3aa: CASSLDLGTNEQFF
CDR3nt: TGTGCCAGCAGCTTAGATTTGGGGACTAATGAGCAGTTCTTC

abundance: .
d_gene: .
j_gene: TRBJ2-5
v_gene: TRBV7-3
CDR3aa: CASSLEAGRETQYF
CDR3nt: TGTGCCAGCAGCTTAGAGGCGGGAAGGGAGACCCAGTACTTC

abundance: .
d_gene: .
j_gene: TRBJ1-4
v_gene: TRBV19
CDR3aa: CASKSFAGNNEKLFF
CDR3nt: TGTGCCAGTAAAAGTTTTGCAGGAAATAATGAAAAACTGTTTTTT

abundance: .
d_gene: .
j_gene: TRBJ1-2
v_gene: TRBV6-6
CDR3aa: CAVGGGPSNYGYTF
CDR3nt: TGTGCCGTAGGGGGGGGGCCTTCCAACTATGGCTACACCTTC

abundance: .
d_gene: .
j_gene: TRBJ2-7
v_gene: TRBV11-1
CDR3aa: CASSLSSHEQYF
CDR3nt: TGTGCCAGCAGTTTATCGAGTCACGAGCAGTACTTC

abundance: .
d_gene: .
j_gene: TRBJ1-2
v_gene: TRBV6-5
CDR3aa: CASRPTGNYGYTF
CDR3nt: TGTGCCAGCAGGCCCACAGGGAACTATGGCTACACCTTC

abundance: .
d_gene: TRBD2
j_gene: TRBJ2-4
v_gene: TRBV28
CDR3aa: CASRGPVAGSPYIQYF
CDR3nt: TGTGCCAGCAGGGGACCTGTAGCGGGGTCTCCGTATATTCAGTACTTC

abundance: few
d_gene: .
j_gene: TRBJ1-4
v_gene: TRBV4-3
CDR3aa: CASSQGGATNEKLFF
CDR3nt: TGCGCCAGCAGCCAAGGGGGGGCAACTAATGAAAAACTGTTTTTT

abundance: .
d_gene: TRBD2
j_gene: TRBJ2-7
v_gene: TRBV2
CDR3aa: CASSEAAGGFWSEQYF
CDR3nt: TGTGCCAGCAGTGAAGCGGCGGGAGGGTTCTGGTCCGAGCAGTACTTC

abundance: .
d_gene: .
j_gene: TRBJ1-1
v_gene: TRBV6-5
CDR3aa: CASSSGKGRGPEAFF
CDR3nt: TGTGCCAGCAGTTCGGGAAAGGGTCGCGGGCCTGAAGCTTTCTTT

abundance: .
d_gene: TRBD2
j_gene: TRBJ2-5
v_gene: TRBV3-1/TRBV3-2
CDR3aa: CASSPHGGVETQYF
CDR3nt: TGTGCCAGCAGCCCCCACGGGGGGGTGGAGACCCAGTACTTC

abundance: .
d_gene: TRBD1
j_gene: TRBJ1-3
v_gene: TRBV18
CDR3aa: CASSHRADRDRNTIYF
CDR3nt: TGTGCCAGCTCTCACCGGGCCGACAGGGACAGAAACACCATATATTTT

abundance: .
d_gene: .
j_gene: TRBJ2-1
v_gene: TRBV20-1
CDR3aa: CSAGQPTEQFF
CDR3nt: TGCAGTGCTGGACAGCCGACCGAGCAGTTCTTC

abundance: .
d_gene: .
j_gene: TRBJ2-7
v_gene: TRBV7-2
CDR3aa: CASSLWGMTGNYEQYF
CDR3nt: TGTGCCAGCAGCTTATGGGGAATGACGGGGAACTACGAGCAGTACTTC

abundance: .
d_gene: TRBD1
j_gene: TRBJ1-1
v_gene: TRBV18
CDR3aa: CASSLRQGGDTEAFF
CDR3nt: TGTGCCAGCTCACTTCGACAGGGTGGGGACACTGAAGCTTTCTTT

abundance: .
d_gene: .
j_gene: TRBJ1-2
v_gene: TRBV27
CDR3aa: CASSLGRDYGYTF
CDR3nt: TGTGCCAGCAGTTTGGGCCGCGACTATGGCTACACCTTC

abundance: few
d_gene: .
j_gene: TRBJ1-2
v_gene: TRBV28
CDR3aa: CASLLVSYGYTF
CDR3nt: TGTGCCAGCTTATTGGTGAGCTATGGCTACACCTTC

abundance: .
d_gene: TRBD2
j_gene: TRBJ2-1
v_gene: TRBV5-1
CDR3aa: CASSLPTSGGGNEQFF
CDR3nt: TGCGCCAGCAGCTTGCCGACTAGCGGGGGAGGGAATGAGCAGTTCTTC

abundance: .
d_gene: TRBD1
j_gene: TRBJ2-4
v_gene: TRBV7-9
CDR3aa: CASSSTDRGKNIQYF
CDR3nt: TGTGCCAGCAGTTCGACGGACAGGGGAAAAAACATTCAGTACTTC

abundance: .
d_gene: .
j_gene: TRBJ1-4
v_gene: TRBV4-2
CDR3aa: CASSQGRGGRATNEKLFF
CDR3nt: TGTGCCAGCAGCCAAGGACGAGGGGGAAGGGCAACTAATGAAAAACTGTTTTTT

abundance: few
d_gene: .
j_gene: TRBJ1-5
v_gene: TRBV19
CDR3aa: CASSNAGAGQPQHF
CDR3nt: TGTGCCAGTAGTAACGCCGGTGCGGGTCAGCCCCAGCATTTT

abundance: .
d_gene: TRBD1
j_gene: TRBJ2-1
v_gene: TRBV7-2
CDR3aa: CASSLSLGQGALFF
CDR3nt: TGTGCCAGCAGCCTCTCACTCGGACAGGGGGCATTGTTCTTC

abundance: .
d_gene: TRBD1
j_gene: TRBJ1-5
v_gene: TRBV7-8
CDR3aa: CASSLGGGQGSPQHF
CDR3nt: TGTGCCAGCAGCTTAGGGGGGGGACAGGGGTCGCCCCAGCATTTT

abundance: .
d_gene: .
j_gene: TRBJ2-3
v_gene: TRBV11-1
CDR3aa: CASRLTGPDTQYF
CDR3nt: TGTGCCAGCAGGCTAACAGGGCCAGATACGCAGTATTTT

abundance: .
d_gene: .
j_gene: TRBJ1-2
v_gene: TRBV5-1
CDR3aa: CASSLDRVGYGYTF
CDR3nt: TGCGCCAGCAGCTTGGACAGGGTAGGCTATGGCTACACCTTC

abundance: .
d_gene: .
j_gene: TRBJ2-3
v_gene: TRBV7-2
CDR3aa: CASSPLGDTQYF
CDR3nt: TGTGCCAGCAGCCCCCTAGGAGATACGCAGTATTTT

abundance: .
d_gene: .
j_gene: TRBJ1-6
v_gene: TRBV3-1/TRBV3-2
CDR3aa: CASSPDRRSPLHF
CDR3nt: TGTGCCAGCAGCCCAGACAGGAGGTCACCCCTCCACTTT

abundance: few
d_gene: TRBD2
j_gene: TRBJ2-1
v_gene: TRBV7-8
CDR3aa: CASSPPGLADLNEQFF
CDR3nt: TGTGCCAGCAGCCCCCCGGGACTAGCGGACCTCAATGAGCAGTTCTTC

abundance: .
d_gene: .
j_gene: TRBJ2-2
v_gene: TRBV3-1/TRBV3-2
CDR3aa: CASSQEFRVNTGELFF
CDR3nt: TGTGCCAGCAGCCAAGAGTTCAGGGTGAACACCGGGGAGCTGTTTTTT

abundance: .
d_gene: .
j_gene: TRBJ1-1
v_gene: TRBV7-9
CDR3aa: CASSGGQMNTEAFF
CDR3nt: TGTGCCAGCAGCGGGGGACAAATGAACACTGAAGCTTTCTTT

abundance: .
d_gene: TRBD1
j_gene: TRBJ2-1
v_gene: TRBV18
CDR3aa: CASSPGQTRYNEQFF
CDR3nt: TGTGCCAGCTCACCGGGACAGACCCGCTACAATGAGCAGTTCTTC

abundance: few
d_gene: .
j_gene: TRBJ2-7
v_gene: TRBV29-1
CDR3aa: CSVEDRGKVPQIF
CDR3nt: TGCAGCGTTGAAGACCGGGGGAAGGTTCCCCAGATATTC

abundance: .
d_gene: .
j_gene: TRBJ2-3
v_gene: TRBV7-2
CDR3aa: CASRSGDTQYF
CDR3nt: TGTGCCAGCCGCTCCGGAGATACGCAGTATTTT

abundance: .
d_gene: TRBD1
j_gene: TRBJ1-2
v_gene: TRBV7-9
CDR3aa: CASSTMGTGIGYTF
CDR3nt: TGTGCCAGCAGCACAATGGGGACAGGGATTGGCTACACCTTC

abundance: .
d_gene: .
j_gene: TRBJ2-3
v_gene: TRBV7-3
CDR3aa: CASSLGRDTQYF
CDR3nt: TGTGCCAGCAGCTTAGGTCGGGATACGCAGTATTTT

abundance: .
d_gene: TRBD1
j_gene: TRBJ2-7
v_gene: TRBV6-6
CDR3aa: CASSNTGGTLEQYF
CDR3nt: TGTGCCAGCAGTAATACAGGGGGAACACTCGAGCAGTACTTC